This passage covers 23 T cell receptor beta chains from one sample sequenced in a study of blood T cell repertoires in COVID-19. Here immunoSEQ multiplex PCR was the method, and the copy in TCRdb shows in-frame clones only, minus some. The sample lists about 340,000 clones; 80% to 90% were seen once. The material sequenced was PBMCs or T cells enriched from blood (not recorded which). The receptors were sampled from a woman aged 40 to 55 with acute COVID-19.

The chain carries TRBV28 and TRBJ1-5; D is unclear. Deletions cut 7 bases from V and 0 bases from J, with 7 bases between. Germline loops: CDR1 MDHEN, CDR2 SYDVKM. The CDR3 is 13 amino acids. The chain's CDR3 is CASTTNSNQPQHF. CDR3 coding DNA: TGTGCCAGCACCACAAATAGCAATCAGCCCCAGCATTTT.

The V call is TRBV4-2, the J call TRBJ2-2, with TRBD2 matching 8 bases. The V gene's germline CDR1 is LGHNA and CDR2 YNFKEQ. This CDR3 contains 18 residues. J gave up 0 bases and V 4 bases, and 10 bases lay outside the gene matches. CDR3 in amino acids: CASSRERSGIANTGELFF. CDR3 DNA sequence: TGTGCCAGCAGCCGTGAGCGTAGCGGGATAGCGAACACCGGGGAGCTGTTTTTT.

This clone has a handful of counts. V and J are TRBV6-2 or TRBV6-3 and TRBJ1-1, with 7 bases matching TRBD1. The CDR3 sequence is 14 residues long. Germline V gives CDR1 MNHEY, CDR2 SVGEGT. The ends lost 4 bases at V and 6 bases at J; junction bases unmatched: 8. The CDR3 reads CASSSSTGSAEAFF. The CDR3 DNA follows: TGTGCCAGCAGTTCCTCGACAGGGAGTGCTGAAGCTTTCTTT.

The chain employs TRBV18 and TRBJ2-5; 9 nucleotides match TRBD1. Germline CDR1 KGHSH, CDR2 LQKENI. The CDR3 loop spans 17 amino acids. V lost 3 bases and J lost 5; bases outside the gene matches: 13. This CDR3 is CASSPSPLTGGRETQYF. CDR3 DNA: TGTGCCAGCTCACCGTCCCCATTAACAGGGGGCCGGGAGACCCAGTACTTC.

V usage is TRBV5-1 and J usage is TRBJ2-1; 10 bases are a match to TRBD1. This CDR3 is built from 17 residues. Unmatched junction bases numbered 9, after V lost 4 bases and J lost 2 bases. Germline loops: CDR1 SGHRS, CDR2 YFSETQ. CDR3 sequence (DNA): TGCGCCAGCAGCCCCTTTATGACAGGGGGCACCTACAATGAGCAGTTCTTC. It codes for CASSPFMTGGTYNEQFF.

This sequence joins TRBV9 and TRBJ2-7; 9 positions agree with TRBD1. The CDR3 extends over 15 amino acids. J lost 3 bases, V lost 1 base, and 5 bases had no gene match. The germline CDR1 and CDR2 sequences are SGDLS and YYNGEE. CDR3 DNA sequence: TGTGCCAGCAGCGTATCGTCGGGACAGGGCTACGAGCAGTACTTC. Translated: CASSVSSGQGYEQYF.

The chain joins TRBV28 to TRBJ2-7; 11 bases are a match to TRBD2. The V segment lost 6 bases and the J segment 6 bases; nucleotides outside the gene matches: 7. Germline V gene data show CDR1 as MDHEN and CDR2 as SYDVKM. There are 14 residues in the CDR3. The CDR3 nucleotides are TGTGCCAGCAGGTCTGGTCTAGCGGGAGGCGAGCAGTACTTC. The encoded protein is CASRSGLAGGEQYF.

The gene calls are TRBV3-1 (or the pseudogene TRBV3-2) and TRBJ2-4, with 7 bases aligning to TRBD1. The V segment lost 2 bases and the J segment 3 bases; nucleotides outside the gene matches: 13. CDR3 length: 18 residues. CDR1 LGHDT and CDR2 YNNKEL come from the germline V gene (reference sequence). The CDR3 sequence: CASSQTGTVASGKNIQYF. Here the CDR3 DNA reads TGTGCCAGCAGCCAAACCGGGACAGTGGCTTCGGGCAAAAACATTCAGTACTTC.

CDR3 residues: CAISESGTVSSYNSPLHF. The DNA for the CDR3 is TGTGCCATCAGTGAGTCCGGGACAGTTAGCTCCTATAATTCACCCCTCCACTTT. The chain combines TRBV10-3 with TRBJ1-6; TRBD1 aligns across 7 bases. With V trimmed by 0 bases and J by 0 bases, 5 bases remained unmatched. Germline CDR1 is ENHRY and CDR2 is SYGVKD. The CDR3 consists of 18 residues.

With respect to this clone: The sample has other DNA sequences that encode this CDR3 too. This chain's CDR3 is CASSLSTGLAVYNEQFF. The CDR3 DNA is TGTGCCAGCAGTTTATCGACAGGACTAGCGGTTTACAATGAGCAGTTCTTC. The chain combines TRBV27 with TRBJ2-1; 10 nucleotides match TRBD2. V lost 0 bases, J lost 4 bases, and 6 bases stayed unmatched. Per the germline V gene, CDR1 is MNHEY and CDR2 is SMNVEV (reference sequence). This CDR3 has 17 amino acids.

This clone was detected once. The chain employs TRBV10-3 and TRBJ1-2, with TRBD1 as a possible D gene (5 bases). The CDR3 is made up of 12 amino acids. Germline loops: CDR1 ENHRY, CDR2 SYGVKD. Trimming stripped 7 bases from V and 14 bases from J, with 20 bases between. CDR3 in amino acids: CAITQDTLLRTF. DNA of the CDR3: TGTGCCATCACCCAGGACACCCTACTGCGTACCTTC.

This chain joins TRBV27 and TRBJ2-1, with D possibly TRBD1 on 6 matching bases. Between the trimmed V and J ends, which lost 9 bases and 5 bases, there was a span of 14 bases. CDR1 MNHEY and CDR2 SMNVEV come from the germline V gene (reference sequence). This CDR3 is 13 amino acids long. The CDR3 loop reads CASRTVSHNEQFF. In DNA, the CDR3 is TGTGCCAGTAGGACAGTTAGCCACAATGAGCAGTTCTTC.

CDR3 residues: CASNLKGGPDTQYF. The CDR3 DNA sequence: TGTGCCAGCAATCTGAAAGGGGGCCCAGATACGCAGTATTTT. The rearrangement links TRBV2 to TRBJ2-3, with 7 bases identical to TRBD1. Germline CDR1 reads SNHLY; CDR2 reads FYNNEI. The CDR3 loop spans 14 amino acids. V shed 7 bases and J 4 bases; nucleotides not matched to a gene: 8.

CDR3 coding DNA: TGCGCCAGTCGAGGAACCGGTAATGAGCAGTTCTTC. Protein product: CASRGTGNEQFF. The chain employs TRBV5-1 and TRBJ2-1; D is undetermined. Per germline, CDR1 SGHRS and CDR2 YFSETQ. The CDR3 sequence is 12 residues long. Trimming removed 8 bases at V and 7 bases at J, with 13 bases between.

This chain joins TRBV21-1 and TRBJ1-3. TRBV21-1 constitutes a pseudogene. The length of the CDR3 is 15 residues. The CDR3 region is CASSKGVRSGNTIYF. As DNA, the CDR3 is TGTGCCAGCAGCAAAGGTGTCCGCTCTGGAAACACCATATATTTT.

The chain combines TRBV6-2 or TRBV6-3 with TRBJ1-4; 7 bases are shared with TRBD1. There are 16 residues in the CDR3. J lost 0 bases, V lost 4 bases, and 5 bases had no gene match. Per the germline V gene, CDR1 is MNHEY and CDR2 is SVGEGT. CDR3 residues: CASSSWTGPTNEKLFF. CDR3 DNA: TGTGCCAGCAGTTCGTGGACAGGTCCAACTAATGAAAAACTGTTTTTT.

The CDR3: CASTYGETQYF. CDR3 nucleotide sequence: TGTGCCAGCACCTACGGGGAGACCCAGTACTTC. V is TRBV6-5 and J is TRBJ2-5; D unclear. The CDR3 sequence is 11 residues long. Looked up from germline, CDR1 is MNHEY and CDR2 is SVGAGI. V lost 7 bases, J lost 5 bases, and 8 bases lay in between.

The chain couples TRBV28 to TRBJ2-7; weak D call: TRBD1 (6 bases). V gave up 4 bases and J gave up 9 bases, with 22 bases separating them. This CDR3 contains 15 residues. In germline, CDR1 is MDHEN, CDR2 SYDVKM. The CDR3 here is CASSSDRFSLRGQYF. CDR3 bases: TGTGCCAGCAGTTCAGACAGGTTCTCCTTGAGGGGGCAGTACTTC.

This chain's CDR3 is CASSRLRGQGQETQYF. CDR3 DNA sequence: TGTGCCAGCAGTCGCTTAAGGGGACAGGGCCAAGAGACCCAGTACTTC. The chain recombines TRBV7-3 with TRBJ2-5, with 9 bases lining up with TRBD1. CDR3 length: 16 amino acids. Trimming took 6 bases from V and 1 from J; bases not matched to a gene: 9. Germline CDR1 and CDR2: SGHTA and FQGTGA.

The chain recombines TRBV29-1 with TRBJ2-1; 8 bases agree with TRBD2. V trimming: 5 bases; J trimming: 4 bases; junction bases outside the gene matches: 7. This CDR3 has 14 amino acids. From germline, CDR1 is SQVTM and CDR2 ANQGSEA. The CDR3 here is CSVIATSVYNEQFF. The CDR3 DNA is TGCAGCGTTATTGCGACTAGCGTGTACAATGAGCAGTTCTTC.

In DNA form, the CDR3 reads TGTGCCAGCAGCTTAGGTTTTGGGGGGGCATACAATGAGCAGTTCTTC. This codes for CASSLGFGGAYNEQFF. This chain connects TRBV7-2 to TRBJ2-1; D is perhaps TRBD2 (7 bases). The germline V and J ends were trimmed by 1 base and 4 bases, with 14 bases remaining between them. The CDR3 extends over 16 amino acids. Per the germline V gene, CDR1 is SGHTA and CDR2 is FQGNSA.

The V gene is TRBV7-2, the J gene TRBJ2-7; TRBD1 is a possible D gene (5 bases). V shed 3 bases and J shed 6 bases, with 24 bases lying between them. This CDR3 is 17 amino acids long. Germline CDR1 reads SGHTA; CDR2 reads FQGNSA. In nucleotides, the CDR3 is TGTGCCAGCAGCTTCCGAAAGGCCGGGCAGGGATCAGGCGAGCAGTACTTC. Its translation: CASSFRKAGQGSGEQYF.

V gene TRBV19 combines with J gene TRBJ2-5, with 8 bases fitting TRBD1. The junction had 3 bases not matched to a gene; V was cut back by 4 bases and J by 5 bases. The CDR3 covers 13 residues. CDR1 and CDR2 (germline): LNHDA, SQIVND (reference sequence). CDR3 protein: CASSRQGAETQYF. The CDR3 coding sequence is TGTGCCAGTAGTAGGCAGGGGGCGGAGACCCAGTACTTC.